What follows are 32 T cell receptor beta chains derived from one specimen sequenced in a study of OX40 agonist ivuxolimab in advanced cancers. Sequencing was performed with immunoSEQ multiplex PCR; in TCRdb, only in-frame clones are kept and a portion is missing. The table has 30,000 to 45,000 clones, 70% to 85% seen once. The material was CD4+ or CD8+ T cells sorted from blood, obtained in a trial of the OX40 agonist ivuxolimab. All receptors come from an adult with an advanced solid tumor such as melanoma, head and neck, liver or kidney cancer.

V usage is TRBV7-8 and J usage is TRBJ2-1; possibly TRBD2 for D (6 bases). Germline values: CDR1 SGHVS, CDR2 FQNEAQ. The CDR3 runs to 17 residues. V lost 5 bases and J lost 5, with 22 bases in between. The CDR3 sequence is CASSHTFTGTWNNEQFF. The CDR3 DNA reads TGTGCCAGCAGCCACACCTTTACCGGGACTTGGAACAATGAGCAGTTCTTC.

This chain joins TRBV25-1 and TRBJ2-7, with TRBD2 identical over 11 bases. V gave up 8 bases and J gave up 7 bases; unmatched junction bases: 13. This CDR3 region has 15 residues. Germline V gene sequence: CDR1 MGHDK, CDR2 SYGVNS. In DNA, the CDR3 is TGTGCCAGCGGGGTAGCGGGGGGGTCGGGCGCTGAGCAGTACTTC. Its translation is CASGVAGGSGAEQYF.

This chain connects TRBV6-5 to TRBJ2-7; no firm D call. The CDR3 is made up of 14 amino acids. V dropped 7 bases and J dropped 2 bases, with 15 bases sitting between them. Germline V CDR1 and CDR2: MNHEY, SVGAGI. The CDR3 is CASKNPLFPYEQYF. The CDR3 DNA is TGTGCCAGCAAAAATCCACTGTTCCCCTACGAGCAGTACTTC.

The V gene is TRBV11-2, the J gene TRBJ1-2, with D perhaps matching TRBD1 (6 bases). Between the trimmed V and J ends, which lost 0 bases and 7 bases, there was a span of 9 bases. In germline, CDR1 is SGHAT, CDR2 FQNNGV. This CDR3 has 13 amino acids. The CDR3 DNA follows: TGTGCCAGCAGCTTAGAGGGGACAATTGGCTACACCTTC. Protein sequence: CASSLEGTIGYTF.

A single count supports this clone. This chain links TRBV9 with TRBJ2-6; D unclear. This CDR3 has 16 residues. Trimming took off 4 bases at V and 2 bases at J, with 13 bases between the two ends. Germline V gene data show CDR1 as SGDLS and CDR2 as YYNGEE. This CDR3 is CASSPPLLAGANVLTF. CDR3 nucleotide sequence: TGTGCCAGCAGCCCCCCCCTTCTAGCTGGGGCCAACGTCCTGACTTTC.

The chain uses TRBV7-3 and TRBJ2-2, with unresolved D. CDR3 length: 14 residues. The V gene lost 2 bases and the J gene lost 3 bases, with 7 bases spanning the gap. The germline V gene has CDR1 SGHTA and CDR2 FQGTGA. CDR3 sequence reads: CASSLSLDTGELFF. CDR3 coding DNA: TGTGCCAGCAGCTTATCCCTCGACACCGGGGAGCTGTTTTTT. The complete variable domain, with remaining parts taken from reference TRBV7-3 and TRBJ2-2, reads GAGVSQTPSNKVTEKGKYVELRCDPISGHTALYWYRQSLGQGPEFLIYFQGTGAADDSGLPNDRFFAVRPEGSVSTLKIQRTERGDSAVYLCASSLSLDTGELFFGEGSRLTVL.

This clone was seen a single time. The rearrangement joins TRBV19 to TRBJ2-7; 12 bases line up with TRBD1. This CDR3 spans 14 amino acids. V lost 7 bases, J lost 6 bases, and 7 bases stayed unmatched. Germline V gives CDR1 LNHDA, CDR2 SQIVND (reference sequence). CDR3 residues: CASKSGTGGFEQYF. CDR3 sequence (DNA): TGTGCCAGTAAGTCCGGGACAGGGGGCTTCGAGCAGTACTTC.

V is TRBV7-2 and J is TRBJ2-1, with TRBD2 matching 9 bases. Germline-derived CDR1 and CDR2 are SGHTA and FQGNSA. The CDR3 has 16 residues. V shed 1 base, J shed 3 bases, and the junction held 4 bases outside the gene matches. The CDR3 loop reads CASSLGGGGGYNEQFF. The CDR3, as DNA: TGTGCCAGCAGCTTAGGTGGCGGGGGGGGCTACAATGAGCAGTTCTTC.

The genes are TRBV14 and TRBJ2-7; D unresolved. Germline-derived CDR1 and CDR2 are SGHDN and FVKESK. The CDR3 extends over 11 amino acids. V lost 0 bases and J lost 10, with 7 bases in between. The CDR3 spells CASSQDEIQYF. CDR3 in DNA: TGTGCCAGCAGCCAAGACGAGATACAGTACTTC.

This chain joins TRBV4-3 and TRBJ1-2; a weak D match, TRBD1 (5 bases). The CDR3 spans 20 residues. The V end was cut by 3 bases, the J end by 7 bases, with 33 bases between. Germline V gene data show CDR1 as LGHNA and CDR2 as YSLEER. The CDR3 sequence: CASSHFLQRGRVAGTRGYTF. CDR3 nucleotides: TGCGCCAGCAGCCACTTTCTACAACGGGGGAGGGTTGCAGGGACGCGTGGCTACACCTTC.

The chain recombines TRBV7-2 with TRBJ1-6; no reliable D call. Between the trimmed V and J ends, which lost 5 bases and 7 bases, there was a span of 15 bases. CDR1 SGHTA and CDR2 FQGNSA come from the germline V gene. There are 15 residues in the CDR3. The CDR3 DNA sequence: TGTGCCAGCAGCGACCAGGCCGTTTGGAATTCACCCCTCCACTTT. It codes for CASSDQAVWNSPLHF.

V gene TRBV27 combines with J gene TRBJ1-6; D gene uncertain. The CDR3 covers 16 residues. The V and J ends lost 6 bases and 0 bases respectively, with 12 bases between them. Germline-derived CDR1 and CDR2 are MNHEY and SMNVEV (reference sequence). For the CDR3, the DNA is TGTGCCAGCAGCAGCCTTATATTCTCCTATAATTCACCCCTCCACTTT. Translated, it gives CASSSLIFSYNSPLHF.

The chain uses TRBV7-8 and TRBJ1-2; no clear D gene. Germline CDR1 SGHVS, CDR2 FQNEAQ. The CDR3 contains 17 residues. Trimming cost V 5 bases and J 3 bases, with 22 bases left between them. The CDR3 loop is CASSPTRLVLRHYGYTF. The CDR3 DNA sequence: TGTGCCAGCAGCCCGACCCGACTAGTGCTCCGGCACTATGGCTACACCTTC.

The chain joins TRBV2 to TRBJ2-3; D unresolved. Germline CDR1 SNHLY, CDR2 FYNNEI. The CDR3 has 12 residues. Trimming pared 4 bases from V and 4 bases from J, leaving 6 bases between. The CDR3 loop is CASSAVADTQYF. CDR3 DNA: TGTGCCAGCAGTGCAGTAGCAGATACGCAGTATTTT.

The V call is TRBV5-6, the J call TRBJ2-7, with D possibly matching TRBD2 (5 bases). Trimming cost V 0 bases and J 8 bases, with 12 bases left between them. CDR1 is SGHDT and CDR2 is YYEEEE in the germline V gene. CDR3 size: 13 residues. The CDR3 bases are TGTGCCAGCAGCTTGGGGAGCGAGGGAAAGCAGTACTTC. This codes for CASSLGSEGKQYF.

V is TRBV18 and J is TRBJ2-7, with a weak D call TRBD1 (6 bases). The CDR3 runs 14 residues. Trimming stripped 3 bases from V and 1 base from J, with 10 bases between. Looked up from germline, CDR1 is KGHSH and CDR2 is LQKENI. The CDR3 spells CASSPYRDSYEQYF. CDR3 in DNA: TGTGCCAGCTCACCTTACAGGGATTCCTACGAGCAGTACTTC. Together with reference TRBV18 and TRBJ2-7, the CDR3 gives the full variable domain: NAGVMQNPRHLVRRRGQEARLRCSPMKGHSHVYWYRQLPEEGLKFMVYLQKENIIDESGMPKERFSAEFPKEGPSILRIQQVVRGDSAAYFCASSPYRDSYEQYFGPGTRLTVT.

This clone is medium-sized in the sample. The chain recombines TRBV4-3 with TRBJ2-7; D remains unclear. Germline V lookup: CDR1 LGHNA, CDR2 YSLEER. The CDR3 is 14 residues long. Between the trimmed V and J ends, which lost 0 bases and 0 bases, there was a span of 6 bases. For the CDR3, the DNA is TGCGCCAGCAGCCAAGACGTGGGCTCCTACGAGCAGTACTTC. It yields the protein CASSQDVGSYEQYF.

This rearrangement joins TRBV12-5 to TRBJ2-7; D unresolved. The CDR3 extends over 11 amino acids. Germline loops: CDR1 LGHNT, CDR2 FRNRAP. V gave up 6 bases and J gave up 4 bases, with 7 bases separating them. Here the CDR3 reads CASGERYEQYF. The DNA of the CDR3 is TGTGCTAGTGGGGAACGATACGAGCAGTACTTC.

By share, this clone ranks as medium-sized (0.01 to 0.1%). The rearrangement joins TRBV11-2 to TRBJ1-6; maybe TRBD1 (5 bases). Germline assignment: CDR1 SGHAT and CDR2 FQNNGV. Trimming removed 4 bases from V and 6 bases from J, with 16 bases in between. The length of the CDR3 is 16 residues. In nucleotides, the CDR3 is TGTGCCAGCAGCTCCCCTTCGACGGGGGGTAATTCACCCCTCCACTTT. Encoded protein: CASSSPSTGGNSPLHF.

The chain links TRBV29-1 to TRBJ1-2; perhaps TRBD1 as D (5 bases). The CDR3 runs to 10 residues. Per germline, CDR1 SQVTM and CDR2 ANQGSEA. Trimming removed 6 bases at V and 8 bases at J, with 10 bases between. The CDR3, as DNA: TGCAGCGTCCAGGGAGGAGGCTACACCTTC. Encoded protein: CSVQGGGYTF.

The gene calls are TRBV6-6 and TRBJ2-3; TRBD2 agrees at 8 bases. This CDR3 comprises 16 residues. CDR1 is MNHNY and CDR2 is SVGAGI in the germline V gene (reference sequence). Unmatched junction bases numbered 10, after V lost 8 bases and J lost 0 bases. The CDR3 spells CASGGLAAASTDTQYF. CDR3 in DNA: TGTGCCAGCGGAGGACTAGCAGCCGCTAGCACAGATACGCAGTATTTT.

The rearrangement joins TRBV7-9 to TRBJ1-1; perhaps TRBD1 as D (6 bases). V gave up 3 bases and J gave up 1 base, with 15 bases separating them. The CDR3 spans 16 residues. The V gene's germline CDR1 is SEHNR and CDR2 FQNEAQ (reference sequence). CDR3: CASSLEQGIGNTEAFF. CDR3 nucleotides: TGTGCCAGCAGCTTGGAACAGGGTATAGGGAACACTGAAGCTTTCTTT.

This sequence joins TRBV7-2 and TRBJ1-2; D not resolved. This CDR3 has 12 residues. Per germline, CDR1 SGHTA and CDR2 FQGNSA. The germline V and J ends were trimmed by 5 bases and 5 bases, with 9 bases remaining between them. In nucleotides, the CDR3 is TGTGCCAGCAGCCAGGCAGTTTATGGCTACACCTTC. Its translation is CASSQAVYGYTF.

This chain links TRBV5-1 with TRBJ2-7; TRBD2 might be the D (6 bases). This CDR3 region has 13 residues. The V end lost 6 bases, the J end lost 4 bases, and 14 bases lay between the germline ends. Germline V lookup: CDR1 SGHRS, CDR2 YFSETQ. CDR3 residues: CASTPAGGYEQYF. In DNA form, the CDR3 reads TGCGCCAGCACCCCCGCCGGGGGATACGAGCAGTACTTC.

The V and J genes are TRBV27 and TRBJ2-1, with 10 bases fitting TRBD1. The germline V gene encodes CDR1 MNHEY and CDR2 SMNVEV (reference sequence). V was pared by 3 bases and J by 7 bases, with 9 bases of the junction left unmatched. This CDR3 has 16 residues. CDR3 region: CASSLLGTGVGNEQFF. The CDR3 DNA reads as TGTGCCAGCAGTTTGTTGGGGACAGGGGTAGGGAATGAGCAGTTCTTC.

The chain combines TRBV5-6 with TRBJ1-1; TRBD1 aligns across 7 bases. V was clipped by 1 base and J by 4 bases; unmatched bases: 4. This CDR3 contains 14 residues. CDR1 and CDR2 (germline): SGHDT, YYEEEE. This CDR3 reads CASSLTGVPTEAFF. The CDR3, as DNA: TGTGCCAGCAGCTTGACAGGGGTGCCCACTGAAGCTTTCTTT.

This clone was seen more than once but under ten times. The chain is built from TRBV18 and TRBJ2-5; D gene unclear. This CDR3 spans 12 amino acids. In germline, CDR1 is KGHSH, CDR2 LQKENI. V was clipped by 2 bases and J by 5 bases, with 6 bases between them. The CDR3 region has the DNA TGTGCCAGCTCACCAAATCCCGAGACCCAGTACTTC. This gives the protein CASSPNPETQYF.

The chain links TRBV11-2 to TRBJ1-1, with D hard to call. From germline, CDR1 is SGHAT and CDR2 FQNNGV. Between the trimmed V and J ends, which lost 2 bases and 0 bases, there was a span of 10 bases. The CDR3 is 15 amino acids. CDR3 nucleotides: TGTGCCAGCAGCTTATTGGGCACCATGAACACTGAAGCTTTCTTT. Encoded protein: CASSLLGTMNTEAFF.

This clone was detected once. CDR3 residues: CASSQLRDSFNSPLHF. Written as DNA, the CDR3 is TGTGCCAGCAGCCAACTCCGGGATAGTTTTAATTCACCCCTCCACTTT. This chain uses TRBV14 with TRBJ1-6; no definite D call. From germline, CDR1 is SGHDN and CDR2 FVKESK. There are 16 residues in the CDR3. V lost 2 bases and J 6 bases, leaving 14 bases between the germline ends.

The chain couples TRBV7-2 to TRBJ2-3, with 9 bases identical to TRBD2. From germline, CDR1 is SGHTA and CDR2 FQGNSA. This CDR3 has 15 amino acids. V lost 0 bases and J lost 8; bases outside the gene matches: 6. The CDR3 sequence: CASSLARGGAGTQYF. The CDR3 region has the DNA TGTGCCAGCAGCTTAGCCCGCGGGGGGGCGGGTACGCAGTATTTT.

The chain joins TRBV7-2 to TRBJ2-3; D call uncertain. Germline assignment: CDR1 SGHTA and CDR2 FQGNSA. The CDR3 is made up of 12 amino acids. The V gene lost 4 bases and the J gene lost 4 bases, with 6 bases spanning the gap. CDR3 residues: CASSSTSDTQYF. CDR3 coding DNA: TGTGCCAGCAGCTCTACGTCAGATACGCAGTATTTT.

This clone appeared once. The CDR3 region has the DNA TGTGCCAGCAACATAAACACTGAAGCTTTCTTT. It encodes CASNINTEAFF. The rearrangement uses TRBV28 and TRBJ1-1; D call uncertain. With 7 bases removed from V and 2 bases from J, the gap between germline ends came to 5 bases. The V gene's germline CDR1 is MDHEN and CDR2 SYDVKM. The CDR3 length is 11 residues.